This T cell receptor beta chain was found in a study of cytomegalovirus exposure and HLA in healthy donors. Profiled with immunoSEQ multiplex PCR; TCRdb holds only in-frame clones, not every one. This table holds about 200,000 clones, about nine tenths found once. Note on this clone: The antigen is undetermined. Other DNA sequences of this sample code for an identical CDR3.

Findings and limits, study-wide: Reported results showed that the classifier diagnosed cytomegalovirus status with high specificity and sensitivity.

The CDR3 covers 14 residues. The junction had 2 bases not matched to a gene; V was cut back by 0 bases and J by 5 bases. Per the germline V gene, CDR1 is SGDLS and CDR2 is YYNGEE. The rearrangement uses TRBV9 and TRBJ1-1, with 9 bases identical to TRBD1. The clonotype originates from a woman younger than 35 in good health and CMV-seropositive. Sequenced sample: PBMCs. CDR3 nucleotides: TGTGCCAGCAGCGTAGCGACAGGGGGGACTGAAGCTTTCTTT. Protein product: CASSVATGGTEAFF. The full variable domain, completed using reference TRBV9 and TRBJ1-1, is DSGVTQTPKHLITATGQRVTLRCSPRSGDLSVYWYQQSLDQGLQFLIQYYNGEERAKGNILERFSAQQFPDLHSELNLSSLELGDSALYFCASSVATGGTEAFFGQGTRLTVV.